What follows describes a single TCR beta chain. Individual cDNA molecules each received unique molecular identifiers attached to them. TCRdb processed the 5' RACE reads anew with MiXCR; each CDR3 protein has one entry. The sample records approximately 50,000 distinct CDR3 sequences, about 12% being singletons. The CDR3 is made up of 12 amino acids. V was clipped by 5 bases and J by 3 bases, with 9 bases between them. Germline CDR1 is DFQATT and CDR2 is SNEGSKA (reference sequence). This entry is derived from a study of early T cells in non-severe SARS-CoV-2 infection. V usage is TRBV20-1 and J usage is TRBJ2-3; no clear D gene. This clonotype was sampled from an adult who was a healthcare worker with PCR-confirmed SARS-CoV-2 infection or an uninfected control (not recorded which). The source material was whole blood, sampled at baseline. The CDR3 nucleotides read TGCAGTGCTGGGCCGTGGACAGATACGCAGTATTTT. This translates into CSAGPWTDTQYF.